Each of the 18 T cell receptor beta chains below was sequenced from the same sample in a study of beta chain features in type 1 diabetes (dated by TCRdb to between 2018 and 2020). Libraries came from the immunoSEQ multiplex PCR assay. All of the isolated RNA was reverse transcribed with the High Capacity cDNA Reverse Transcription Kit, so expressed TCRB transcripts were sequenced. Not all clones reach the TCRdb copy of this immuneACCESS table, which keeps in-frame sequences only. Checked studies attribute under half of the gap to unresolved V genes and leave the rest unexplained. In all, the sample holds fewer than 200,000 clones, and under 13% of those were seen once. The leading ten clones occupy less than 0.5% of the sample. No cognate antigen is known for these TCRs. What the work shows at the level of the full study, not this receptor alone: Type 1 diabetes patients showed a moderate but significant shortening of TCRB CDR3 length in all four CD4+ subsets.

The sample comprised central memory CD4+ T cells from blood. Every receptor here comes from a man aged 25-40 years with type 1 diabetes.

The chain recombines TRBV5-1 with TRBJ2-7; 7 bases map to TRBD2. This CDR3 region has 13 residues. Germline CDR1 reads SGHRS; CDR2 reads YFSETQ. J was trimmed by 6 bases and V by 2 bases; bases with no gene match: 5. CDR3 coding DNA: TGCGCCAGCAGCTTCGGACTAGATTCCGAGCAGTACTTC. It encodes CASSFGLDSEQYF.

The chain joins TRBV30 to TRBJ2-2, with D unresolved. Per the germline V gene, CDR1 is GTSNPN and CDR2 is SVGIG (reference sequence). CDR3 size: 14 residues. Trimming removed 3 bases at V and 3 bases at J, with 11 bases between. CDR3 in amino acids: CAWSGSADTGELFF. DNA for the CDR3: TGTGCCTGGAGCGGGTCGGCCGACACCGGGGAGCTGTTTTTT.

A few counts support this clone. The chain links TRBV7-7 to TRBJ2-3, with TRBD1 identical over 7 bases. V lost 3 bases to trimming and J lost 5 bases; unmatched junction nucleotides: 5. The germline V gene encodes CDR1 SSHAT and CDR2 FNYEAQ (reference sequence). This CDR3 has 14 residues. The CDR3 nucleotides are TGTGCCAGCAGCTTGGGACAGAACGGAGATACGCAGTATTTT. Translated, it gives CASSLGQNGDTQYF.

This clone occurred a few times. CDR3 bases: TGCGCCAGCAGACAGGCTGAACGGACTGAAGCTTTCTTT. This codes for CASRQAERTEAFF. The V and J genes are TRBV5-1 and TRBJ1-1; tentative D call: TRBD1 (5 bases). The germline gives CDR1 SGHRS, CDR2 YFSETQ. The CDR3 covers 13 residues. Trimming removed 5 bases from V and 5 bases from J, with 13 bases in between.

This clone appeared a few times. The chain has TRBV14 and TRBJ1-1; D unclear. Germline V lookup: CDR1 SGHDN, CDR2 FVKESK. The CDR3 extends over 14 amino acids. V shed 4 bases and J shed 0 bases, with 9 bases lying between them. CDR3 in DNA: TGTGCCAGCAGCCGTGAGTTCATGAACACTGAAGCTTTCTTT. Translation gives CASSREFMNTEAFF.

The chain recombines TRBV5-1 with TRBJ1-1; weak D call: TRBD1 (5 bases). In germline, CDR1 is SGHRS, CDR2 YFSETQ. CDR3 size: 13 residues. The V end was cut by 4 bases, the J end by 4 bases, with 11 bases between. The CDR3 sequence: CASSARESTEAFF. Here the CDR3 DNA reads TGCGCCAGCAGCGCCAGGGAATCCACTGAAGCTTTCTTT.

The V gene is TRBV7-9, the J gene TRBJ1-2; TRBD1 matches at 7 bases. Per germline, CDR1 SEHNR and CDR2 FQNEAQ (reference sequence). Trimming removed 3 bases from V and 4 bases from J; junction bases left unmatched: 14. CDR3 size: 17 residues. CDR3 sequence (DNA): TGTGCCAGCAGCTTGACCGGGACAGCCTCCACCCGCTATGGCTACACCTTC. As protein: CASSLTGTASTRYGYTF.

The chain couples TRBV30 to TRBJ1-2, with 8 bases that match TRBD1. Per the germline V gene, CDR1 is GTSNPN and CDR2 is SVGIG (reference sequence). The CDR3 is 15 amino acids. Trimming removed 0 bases from V and 3 bases from J; junction bases left unmatched: 6. CDR3 protein: CAWSVVLTGDYGYTF. In nucleotides, the CDR3 is TGTGCCTGGAGTGTTGTGTTGACAGGGGACTATGGCTACACCTTC.

This clone has only a few counts. The V gene is TRBV7-2, the J gene TRBJ1-3; D uncertain. The CDR3 sequence is 15 residues long. Germline V CDR1 and CDR2: SGHTA, FQGNSA. V was clipped by 1 base and J by 0 bases, with 7 bases between them. The CDR3 region has the DNA TGTGCCAGCAGCTTAGGTCCAAACTCTGGAAACACCATATATTTT. This gives the protein CASSLGPNSGNTIYF.

This clone came up a few times. The chain recombines TRBV19 with TRBJ2-3, with a weak D call TRBD2 (6 bases). CDR1 and CDR2 from the germline V gene are LNHDA and SQIVND (reference sequence). The germline V and J ends were trimmed by 6 bases and 4 bases, with 11 bases remaining between them. This CDR3 contains 13 residues. In DNA, the CDR3 is TGTGCCAGTAGCCCCGGGAGCCCAGATACGCAGTATTTT. As protein: CASSPGSPDTQYF. The whole variable domain, filled in from reference TRBV19 and TRBJ2-3, reads DGGITQSPKYLFRKEGQNVTLSCEQNLNHDAMYWYRQDPGQGLRLIYYSQIVNDFQKGDIAEGYSVSREKKESFPLTVTSAQKNPTAFYLCASSPGSPDTQYFGPGTRLTVL.

This chain joins TRBV10-3 and TRBJ2-1, with a tentative D call TRBD2 (6 bases). V was clipped by 6 bases and J by 8 bases, with 14 bases between them. Germline lookup yields CDR1 ENHRY and CDR2 SYGVKD. The CDR3 runs 13 residues. The DNA of the CDR3 is TGTGCCATCAGCACGGGAGAGCGGGATGAGCAGTTCTTC. This translates into CAISTGERDEQFF.

There are a few counts of this clone. The genes are TRBV11-2 and TRBJ2-1, with TRBD1 as a possible D gene (6 bases). This CDR3 contains 12 residues. V was pared by 5 bases and J by 7 bases, with 9 bases between. From germline, CDR1 is SGHAT and CDR2 FQNNGV. CDR3 in amino acids: CASSRTVNEQFF. The CDR3 DNA reads TGTGCCAGCAGCAGGACAGTTAATGAGCAGTTCTTC.

Comment on this clone: Other DNA sequences in the same sample also yield this CDR3. V is TRBV7-9 and J is TRBJ1-5, with 8 bases identical to TRBD1. The CDR3 runs 14 residues. Trimming removed 1 base from V and 4 bases from J; junction bases left unmatched: 0. Germline values: CDR1 SEHNR, CDR2 FQNEAQ (reference sequence). This CDR3 reads CASSLGDRNQPQHF. The DNA for the CDR3 is TGTGCCAGCAGCTTAGGGGACAGGAATCAGCCCCAGCATTTT.

This chain connects TRBV6-5 to TRBJ1-1, with TRBD1 as a possible D gene (5 bases). The germline gives CDR1 MNHEY, CDR2 SVGAGI. V lost 7 bases, J lost 1 base, and 13 bases lay in between. The CDR3 length is 14 residues. CDR3 in amino acids: CASISRQRNTEAFF. CDR3 bases: TGTGCCAGCATCTCCCGACAGAGGAACACTGAAGCTTTCTTT.

This clone was observed a handful of times. V and J are TRBV28 and TRBJ2-5; TRBD1 might be the D (6 bases). V lost 5 bases and J lost 2, with 12 bases in between. The CDR3 consists of 14 residues. Germline lookup yields CDR1 MDHEN and CDR2 SYDVKM. The chain's CDR3 is CASSPGTQQETQYF. CDR3 sequence (DNA): TGTGCCAGCAGTCCCGGGACACAACAAGAGACCCAGTACTTC.

There are a few counts of this clone. V and J are TRBV14 and TRBJ1-1; 7 positions match TRBD1. This CDR3 is built from 16 residues. V shed 4 bases and J 3 bases; nucleotides not matched to a gene: 11. Germline lookup yields CDR1 SGHDN and CDR2 FVKESK. CDR3 in amino acids: CASSRLTGFKDTEAFF. CDR3 coding DNA: TGTGCCAGCAGCCGCCTGACAGGGTTTAAGGACACTGAAGCTTTCTTT.

Comment on this clone: The sample holds other DNA sequences that translate to the same CDR3. This chain uses TRBV19 with TRBJ1-1; D not certain. V dropped 4 bases and J dropped 1 base, with 7 bases sitting between them. The CDR3 spans 13 residues. CDR1 and CDR2 from the germline V gene are LNHDA and SQIVND (reference sequence). The DNA of the CDR3 is TGTGCCAGTAGTACCGGTCCGAACACTGAAGCTTTCTTT. It encodes CASSTGPNTEAFF. Full variable domain (remainder filled in from reference TRBV19 and TRBJ1-1): DGGITQSPKYLFRKEGQNVTLSCEQNLNHDAMYWYRQDPGQGLRLIYYSQIVNDFQKGDIAEGYSVSREKKESFPLTVTSAQKNPTAFYLCASSTGPNTEAFFGQGTRLTVV.

The chain has TRBV7-2 and TRBJ2-3, with 9 bases lining up with TRBD2. CDR1 and CDR2 (germline): SGHTA, FQGNSA. V was clipped by 5 bases and J by 0 bases; unmatched bases: 6. This CDR3 is built from 16 residues. The CDR3 loop is CASSRVAGVSTDTQYF. The CDR3 DNA sequence: TGTGCCAGCAGCCGGGTAGCGGGGGTGAGCACAGATACGCAGTATTTT.